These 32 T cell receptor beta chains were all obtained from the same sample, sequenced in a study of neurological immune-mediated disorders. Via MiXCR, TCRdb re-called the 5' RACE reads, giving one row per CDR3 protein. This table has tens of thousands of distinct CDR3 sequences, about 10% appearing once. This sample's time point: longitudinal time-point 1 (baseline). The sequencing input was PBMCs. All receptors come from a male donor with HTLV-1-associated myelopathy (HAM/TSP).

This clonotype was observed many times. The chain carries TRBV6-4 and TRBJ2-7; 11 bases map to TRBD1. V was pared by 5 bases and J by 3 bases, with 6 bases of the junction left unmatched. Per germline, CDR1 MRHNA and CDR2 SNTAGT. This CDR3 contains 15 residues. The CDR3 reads CASSKFGTGGYEQYF. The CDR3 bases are TGTGCCAGCAGTAAATTCGGGACAGGGGGCTACGAGCAGTACTTC.

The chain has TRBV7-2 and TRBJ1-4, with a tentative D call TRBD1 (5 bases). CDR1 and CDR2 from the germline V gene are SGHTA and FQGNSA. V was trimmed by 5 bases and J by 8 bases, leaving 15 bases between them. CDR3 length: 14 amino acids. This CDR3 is CASSRPDGDEKLFF. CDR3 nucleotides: TGTGCCAGCAGCAGACCGGACGGGGACGAAAAACTGTTTTTT.

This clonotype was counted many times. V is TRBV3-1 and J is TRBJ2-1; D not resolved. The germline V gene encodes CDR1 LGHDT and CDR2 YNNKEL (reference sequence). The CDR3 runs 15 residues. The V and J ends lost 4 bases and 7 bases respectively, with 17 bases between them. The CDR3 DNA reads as TGTGCCAGCAGCCGGTTGGGCCTCGCGGAAAATGAGCAGTTCTTC. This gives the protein CASSRLGLAENEQFF.

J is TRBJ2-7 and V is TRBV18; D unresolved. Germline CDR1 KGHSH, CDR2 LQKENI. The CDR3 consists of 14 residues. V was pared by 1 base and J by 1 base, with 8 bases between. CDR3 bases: TGTGCCAGCTCACCACGTAGGGATTCCTACGAGCAGTACTTC. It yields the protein CASSPRRDSYEQYF.

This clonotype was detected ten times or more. CDR3: CASKGQNVEAFF. Written as DNA, the CDR3 is TGTGCCAGCAAAGGGCAGAACGTTGAAGCTTTCTTT. This chain joins TRBV28 and TRBJ1-1; D gene ambiguous. V was trimmed by 7 bases and J by 7 bases, leaving 13 bases between them. CDR1 and CDR2 (germline): MDHEN, SYDVKM. CDR3 length: 12 residues.

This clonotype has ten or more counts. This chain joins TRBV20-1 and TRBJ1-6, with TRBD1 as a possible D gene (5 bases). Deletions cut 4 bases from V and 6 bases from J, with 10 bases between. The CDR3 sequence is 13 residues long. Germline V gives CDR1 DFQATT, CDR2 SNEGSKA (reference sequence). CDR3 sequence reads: CSATVQVNSPLHF. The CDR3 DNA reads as TGCAGTGCTACCGTACAGGTTAATTCACCCCTCCACTTT.

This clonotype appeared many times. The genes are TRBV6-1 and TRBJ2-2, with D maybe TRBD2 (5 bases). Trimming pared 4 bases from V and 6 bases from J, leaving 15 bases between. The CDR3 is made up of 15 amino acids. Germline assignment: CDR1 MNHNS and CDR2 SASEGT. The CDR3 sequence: CASSVASPTPGELFF. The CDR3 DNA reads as TGTGCCAGCAGTGTCGCTAGCCCCACTCCCGGGGAGCTGTTTTTT.

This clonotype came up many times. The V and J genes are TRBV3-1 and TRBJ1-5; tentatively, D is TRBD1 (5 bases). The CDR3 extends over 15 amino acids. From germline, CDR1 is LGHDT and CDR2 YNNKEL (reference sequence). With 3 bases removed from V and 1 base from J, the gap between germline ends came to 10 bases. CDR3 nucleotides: TGTGCCAGCAGCCAGGGCCAGGGCAGCAATCAGCCCCAGCATTTT. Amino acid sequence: CASSQGQGSNQPQHF.

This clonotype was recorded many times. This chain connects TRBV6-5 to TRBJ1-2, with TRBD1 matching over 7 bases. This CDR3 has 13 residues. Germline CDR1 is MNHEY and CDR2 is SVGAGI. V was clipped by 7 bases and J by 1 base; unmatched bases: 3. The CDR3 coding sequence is TGTGCCAGCATGGGGACAGTTAACTATGGCTACACCTTC. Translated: CASMGTVNYGYTF.

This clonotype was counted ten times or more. In DNA, the CDR3 is TGTGCCAGCAGTACACAGGGGGCTACCTACGAGCAGTACTTC. Translating gives CASSTQGATYEQYF. The chain combines TRBV12-3 or TRBV12-4 with TRBJ2-7, with 9 bases matching TRBD1. The V gene end was trimmed by 5 bases and the J gene end by 2 bases; junction bases not matched to a gene: 4. This CDR3 contains 14 residues.

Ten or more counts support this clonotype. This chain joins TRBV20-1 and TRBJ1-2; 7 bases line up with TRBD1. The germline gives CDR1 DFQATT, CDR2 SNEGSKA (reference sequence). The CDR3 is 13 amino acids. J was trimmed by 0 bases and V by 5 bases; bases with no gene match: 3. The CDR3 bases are TGCAGTGCTCCGGACAGGACTAACTATGGCTACACCTTC. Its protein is CSAPDRTNYGYTF.

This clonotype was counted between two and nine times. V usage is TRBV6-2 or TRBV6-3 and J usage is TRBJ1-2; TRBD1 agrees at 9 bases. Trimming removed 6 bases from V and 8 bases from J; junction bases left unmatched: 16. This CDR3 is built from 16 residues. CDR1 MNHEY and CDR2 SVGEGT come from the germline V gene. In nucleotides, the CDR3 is TGTGCCAGCAGCTCCCCGGGGACAGGGTCCCACCGGGGCTACACCTTC. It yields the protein CASSSPGTGSHRGYTF.

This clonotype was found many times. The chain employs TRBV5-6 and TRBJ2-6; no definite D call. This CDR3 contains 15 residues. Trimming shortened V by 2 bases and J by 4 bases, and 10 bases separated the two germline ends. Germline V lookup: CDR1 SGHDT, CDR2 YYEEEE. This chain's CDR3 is CASSFRVAGANVLTF. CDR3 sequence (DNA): TGTGCCAGCAGCTTCCGGGTTGCCGGGGCCAACGTCCTGACTTTC.

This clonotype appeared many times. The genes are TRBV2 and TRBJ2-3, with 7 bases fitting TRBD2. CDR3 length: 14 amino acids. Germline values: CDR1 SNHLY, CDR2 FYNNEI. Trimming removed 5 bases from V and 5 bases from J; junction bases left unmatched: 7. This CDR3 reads CASSPSGVLDTQYF. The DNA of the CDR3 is TGTGCCAGCAGTCCGAGCGGGGTCCTAGATACGCAGTATTTT.

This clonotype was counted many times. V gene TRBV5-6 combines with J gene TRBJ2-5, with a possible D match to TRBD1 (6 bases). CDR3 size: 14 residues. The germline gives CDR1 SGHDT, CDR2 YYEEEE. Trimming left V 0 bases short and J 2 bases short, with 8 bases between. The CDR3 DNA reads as TGTGCCAGCAGCTTGGAAACAGGGCAAGAGACCCAGTACTTC. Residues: CASSLETGQETQYF. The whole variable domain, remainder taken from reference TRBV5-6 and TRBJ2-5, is DAGVTQSPTHLIKTRGQQVTLRCSPKSGHDTVSWYQQALGQGPQFIFQYYEEEERQRGNFPDRFSGHQFPNYSSELNVNALLLGDSALYLCASSLETGQETQYFGPGTRLLVL.

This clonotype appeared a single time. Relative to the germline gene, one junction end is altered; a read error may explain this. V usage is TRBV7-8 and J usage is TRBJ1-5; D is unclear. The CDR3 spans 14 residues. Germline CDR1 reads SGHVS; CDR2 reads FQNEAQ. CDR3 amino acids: CASRLGGMGKPQHF. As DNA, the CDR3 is TGTGCCAGCAGATTAGGAGGGATGGGTAAGCCCCAGCATTTT.

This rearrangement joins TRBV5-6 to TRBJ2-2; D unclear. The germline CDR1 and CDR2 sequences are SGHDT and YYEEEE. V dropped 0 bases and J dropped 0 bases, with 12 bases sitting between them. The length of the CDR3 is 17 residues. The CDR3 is CASSLGATLANTGELFF. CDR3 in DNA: TGTGCCAGCAGCTTGGGGGCGACACTCGCGAACACCGGGGAGCTGTTTTTT.

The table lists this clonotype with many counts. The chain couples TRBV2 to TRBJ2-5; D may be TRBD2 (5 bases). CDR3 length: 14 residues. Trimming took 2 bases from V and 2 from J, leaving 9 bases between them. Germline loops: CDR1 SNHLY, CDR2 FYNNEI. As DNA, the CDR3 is TGTGCCAGCAGTGAAAATAGCGTTCAAGAGACCCAGTACTTC. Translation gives CASSENSVQETQYF.

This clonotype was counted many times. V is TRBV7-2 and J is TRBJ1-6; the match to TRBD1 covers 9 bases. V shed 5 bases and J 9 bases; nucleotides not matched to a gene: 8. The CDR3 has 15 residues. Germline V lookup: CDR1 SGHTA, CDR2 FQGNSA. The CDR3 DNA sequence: TGTGCCAGCAGCCCTGAACAGGGGGCGTTTTCACCCCTCCACTTT. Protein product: CASSPEQGAFSPLHF.

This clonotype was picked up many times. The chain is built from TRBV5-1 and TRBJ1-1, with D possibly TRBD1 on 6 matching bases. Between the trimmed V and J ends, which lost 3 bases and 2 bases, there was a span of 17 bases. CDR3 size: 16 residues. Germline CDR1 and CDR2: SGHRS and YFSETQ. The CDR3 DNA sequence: TGCGCCAGCAGCTACGAGCGGACAGTAATTAACACTGAAGCTTTCTTT. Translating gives CASSYERTVINTEAFF. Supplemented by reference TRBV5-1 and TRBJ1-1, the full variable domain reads KAGVTQTPRYLIKTRGQQVTLSCSPISGHRSVSWYQQTPGQGLQFLFEYFSETQRNKGNFPGRFSGRQFSNSRSEMNVSTLELGDSALYLCASSYERTVINTEAFFGQGTRLTVV.

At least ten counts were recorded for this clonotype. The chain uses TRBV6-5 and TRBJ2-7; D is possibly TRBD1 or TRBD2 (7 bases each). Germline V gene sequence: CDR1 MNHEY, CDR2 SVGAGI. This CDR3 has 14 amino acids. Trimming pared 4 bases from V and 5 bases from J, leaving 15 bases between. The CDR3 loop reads CASSSGGGLHEQYF. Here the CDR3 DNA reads TGTGCCAGCAGTTCAGGGGGAGGGCTCCACGAGCAGTACTTC.

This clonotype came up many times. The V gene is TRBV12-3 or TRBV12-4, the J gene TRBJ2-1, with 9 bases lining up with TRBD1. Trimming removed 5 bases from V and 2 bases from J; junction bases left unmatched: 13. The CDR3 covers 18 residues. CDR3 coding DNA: TGTGCCAGCAGTGCCGGGACAGGGATCGTCATCCCCTACAATGAGCAGTTCTTC. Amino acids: CASSAGTGIVIPYNEQFF.

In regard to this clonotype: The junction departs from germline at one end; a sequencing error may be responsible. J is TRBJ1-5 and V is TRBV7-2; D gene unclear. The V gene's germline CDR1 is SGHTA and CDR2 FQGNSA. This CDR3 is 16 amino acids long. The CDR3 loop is CAISLYSGPLGQPQHF. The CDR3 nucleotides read TGTGCCATCAGCCTTTATTCAGGACCGTTAGGGCAGCCCCAGCATTTT.

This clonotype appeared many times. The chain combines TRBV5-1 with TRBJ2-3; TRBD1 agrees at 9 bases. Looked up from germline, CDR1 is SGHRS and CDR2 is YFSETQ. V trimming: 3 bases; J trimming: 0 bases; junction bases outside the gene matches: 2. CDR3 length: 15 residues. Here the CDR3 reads CASSSGTGSTDTQYF. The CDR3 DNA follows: TGCGCCAGCAGCTCCGGGACAGGGAGCACAGATACGCAGTATTTT.

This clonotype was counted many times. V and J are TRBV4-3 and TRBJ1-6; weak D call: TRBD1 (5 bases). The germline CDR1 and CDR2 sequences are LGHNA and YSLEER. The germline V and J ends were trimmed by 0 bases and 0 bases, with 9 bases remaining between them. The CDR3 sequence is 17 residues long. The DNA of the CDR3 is TGCGCCAGCAGCCAAGAGGCAGGGAGCTCCTATAATTCACCCCTCCACTTT. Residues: CASSQEAGSSYNSPLHF.

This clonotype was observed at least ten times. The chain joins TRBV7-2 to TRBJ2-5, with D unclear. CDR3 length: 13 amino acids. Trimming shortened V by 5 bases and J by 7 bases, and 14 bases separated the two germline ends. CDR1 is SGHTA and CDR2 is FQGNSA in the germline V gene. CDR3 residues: CASSLSLSATQYF. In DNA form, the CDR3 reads TGTGCCAGCAGCCTCAGTCTAAGCGCGACCCAGTACTTC.

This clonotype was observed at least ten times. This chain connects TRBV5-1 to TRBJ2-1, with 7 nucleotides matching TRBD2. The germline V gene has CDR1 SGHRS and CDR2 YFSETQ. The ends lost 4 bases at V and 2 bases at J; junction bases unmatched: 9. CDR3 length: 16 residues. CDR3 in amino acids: CASSLGGMVTYNEQFF. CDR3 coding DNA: TGCGCCAGCAGCCTGGGGGGGATGGTAACCTACAATGAGCAGTTCTTC.

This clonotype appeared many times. The DNA for the CDR3 is TGTGCCAGCAGTTTATTTTCGGGGCCCACCTACGAGCAGTACTTC. Translating it yields CASSLFSGPTYEQYF. This sequence joins TRBV28 and TRBJ2-7; D may correspond to TRBD1 or TRBD2 (5 bases each). The CDR3 loop spans 15 amino acids. From germline, CDR1 is MDHEN and CDR2 SYDVKM. Trimming shortened V by 1 base and J by 2 bases, and 12 bases separated the two germline ends. Looking up the rest from reference TRBV28 and TRBJ2-7 gives the full variable domain: DVKVTQSSRYLVKRTGEKVFLECVQDMDHENMFWYRQDPGLGLRLIYFSYDVKMKEKGDIPEGYSVSREKKERFSLILESASTNQTSMYLCASSLFSGPTYEQYFGPGTRLTVT.

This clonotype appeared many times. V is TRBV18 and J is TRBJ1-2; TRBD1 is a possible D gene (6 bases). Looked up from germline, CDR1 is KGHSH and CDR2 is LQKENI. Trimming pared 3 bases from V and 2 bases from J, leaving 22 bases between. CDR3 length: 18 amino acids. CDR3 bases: TGTGCCAGCTCACCCGGGGCCCCCGGGACACAACCCAACTATGGCTACACCTTC. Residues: CASSPGAPGTQPNYGYTF.

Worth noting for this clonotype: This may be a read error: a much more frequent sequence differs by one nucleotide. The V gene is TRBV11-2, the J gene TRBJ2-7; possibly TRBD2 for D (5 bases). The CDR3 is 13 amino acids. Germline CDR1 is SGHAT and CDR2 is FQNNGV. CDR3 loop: CANSSGISYEQYF. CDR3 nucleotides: TGTGCCAACAGCTCCGGGATCTCCTACGAGCAGTACTTC.

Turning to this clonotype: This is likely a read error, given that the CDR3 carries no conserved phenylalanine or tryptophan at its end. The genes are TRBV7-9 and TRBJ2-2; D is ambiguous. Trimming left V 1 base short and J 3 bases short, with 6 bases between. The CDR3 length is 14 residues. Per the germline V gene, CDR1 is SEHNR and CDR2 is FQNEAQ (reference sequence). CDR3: CASSLVGYTGELFI. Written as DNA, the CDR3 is TGTGCCAGCAGCTTAGTCGGATACACCGGGGAGCTGTTTATT.

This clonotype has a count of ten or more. CDR3 sequence reads: CSARSPGVVTGELFF. The CDR3 DNA sequence: TGCAGTGCGAGGAGCCCCGGGGTAGTCACCGGGGAGCTGTTTTTT. The chain recombines TRBV20-1 with TRBJ2-2, with a possible D match to TRBD2 (5 bases). Trimming took off 6 bases at V and 4 bases at J, with 18 bases between the two ends. CDR3 length equals 15 residues. Per the germline V gene, CDR1 is DFQATT and CDR2 is SNEGSKA (reference sequence).